The 4 T cell receptor beta chains presented below share a single source sample, sequenced in a study of blood T cell repertoires in COVID-19. Profiling relied on immunoSEQ multiplex PCR, and the TCRdb table lists in-frame clones only, not all of them. Of 60,000 to 65,000 clones in the sample, roughly 87% were seen once. Sample: peripheral blood. The receptors derive from a man between 45 and 60 years old with active COVID-19.

The chain uses TRBV19 and TRBJ1-5; TRBD1 aligns across 10 bases. J was trimmed by 6 bases and V by 6 bases; bases with no gene match: 8. The V gene's germline CDR1 is LNHDA and CDR2 SQIVND (reference sequence). The CDR3 consists of 15 residues. CDR3 loop: CASSPTGGLSQPQHF. The CDR3, as DNA: TGTGCCAGTAGCCCGACAGGGGGCCTTAGTCAGCCCCAGCATTTT. Based on the CDR3 plus reference TRBV19 and TRBJ1-5, the full variable domain is DGGITQSPKYLFRKEGQNVTLSCEQNLNHDAMYWYRQDPGQGLRLIYYSQIVNDFQKGDIAEGYSVSREKKESFPLTVTSAQKNPTAFYLCASSPTGGLSQPQHFGDGTRLSIL.

V usage is TRBV7-9 and J usage is TRBJ2-1; D call uncertain. Between the trimmed V and J ends, which lost 5 bases and 10 bases, there was a span of 6 bases. The CDR3 loop spans 10 amino acids. Germline CDR1 reads SEHNR; CDR2 reads FQNEAQ (reference sequence). The CDR3 loop reads CASSPPEQFF. The CDR3 DNA reads as TGTGCCAGCAGCCCTCCCGAGCAGTTCTTC.

This chain connects TRBV7-9 to TRBJ2-5; 11 bases agree with TRBD2. CDR1 is SEHNR, CDR2 FQNEAQ, per germline (reference sequence). The CDR3 has 13 amino acids. The J segment lost 11 bases and the V segment lost 5 bases, leaving 7 bases of the junction unmatched. The CDR3 nucleotides read TGTGCCAGCAGCCAAGAGACTAGCGGGGAGCAGTACTTC. This codes for CASSQETSGEQYF. Variable domain in full (rest from reference TRBV7-9 and TRBJ2-5): DTGVSQNPRHKITKRGQNVTFRCDPISEHNRLYWYRQTLGQGPEFLTYFQNEAQLEKSRLLSDRFSAERPKGSFSTLEIQRTEQGDSAMYLCASSQETSGEQYFGPGTRLLVL.

The chain combines TRBV18 with TRBJ2-2; no clear D. Germline CDR1 reads KGHSH; CDR2 reads LQKENI. The ends were cut back, 3 bases at V and 1 base at J, with 12 bases in the middle. The CDR3 runs to 16 residues. The CDR3: CASSPSTVKNTGELFF. In nucleotides, the CDR3 is TGTGCCAGCTCACCGTCAACAGTTAAGAACACCGGGGAGCTGTTTTTT.